These 19 T cell receptor beta chains were sequenced from one sample in a study of T cell responses to AZD1222 COVID-19 vaccine (dated by TCRdb to the early 2020s). The meaning of the sample's time point label: baseline before first vaccination. The library relied on the immunoSEQ multiplex PCR assay. Here the immuneACCESS table is served through TCRdb, limited to in-frame sequences with V and J called. Missing clones are a known gap in these copies; in checked studies unresolved V genes cover under half, and the rest lacks a known reason. The sample table shows some 140,000 clones, and under 95% are seen once. Of the sample, approximately 17% falls within the top ten clones. This material consisted of peripheral blood, taken on day 0 of AZD1222 vaccination. The receptors were gathered from an adult in good health.

The sample holds a few counts of this clone. The chain is built from TRBV7-3 and TRBJ2-3, with 10 bases fitting TRBD1. Germline CDR1 and CDR2: SGHTA and FQGTGA. There are 16 residues in the CDR3. V lost 5 bases to trimming and J lost 1 base; unmatched junction nucleotides: 6. CDR3 protein: CASSGRGTGGTDTQYF. The CDR3 nucleotides read TGTGCCAGCAGCGGACGTGGGACAGGGGGCACAGATACGCAGTATTTT.

The rearrangement uses TRBV13 and TRBJ1-1; tentative D call: TRBD1 (5 bases). Trimming removed 4 bases at V and 0 bases at J, with 12 bases between. The CDR3 is 15 amino acids. Germline CDR1 PRHDT, CDR2 FYEKMQ (reference sequence). The CDR3 DNA reads as TGTGCCAGCAGCTCCGGGGCGGCCTTGAACACTGAAGCTTTCTTT. This encodes CASSSGAALNTEAFF.

The genes are TRBV5-1 and TRBJ1-2, with a weak D call TRBD1 (6 bases). CDR1 and CDR2 (germline): SGHRS, YFSETQ. The CDR3 runs to 14 residues. V gave up 0 bases and J gave up 4 bases, with 10 bases separating them. The CDR3 coding sequence is TGCGCCAGCAGCTTGGGTCTGGGGGCCTATGGCTACACCTTC. Translated: CASSLGLGAYGYTF.

The chain has TRBV14 and TRBJ1-2; D ambiguous. CDR1 is SGHDN, CDR2 FVKESK, per germline. Trimming pared 1 base from V and 4 bases from J, leaving 13 bases between. CDR3 length: 15 residues. CDR3 coding DNA: TGTGCCAGCAGCCAAGGTAGAACTCCGATCTATGGCTACACCTTC. This codes for CASSQGRTPIYGYTF.

V usage is TRBV2 and J usage is TRBJ1-2; D gene ambiguous. The CDR3 has 14 residues. CDR1 SNHLY and CDR2 FYNNEI come from the germline V gene. V was clipped by 3 bases and J by 3 bases, with 11 bases between them. In DNA, the CDR3 is TGTGCCAGCAGTGATGTCTCCGGGGACTATGGCTACACCTTC. This gives the protein CASSDVSGDYGYTF.

V is TRBV5-5 and J is TRBJ1-1; D remains ambiguous. The length of the CDR3 is 14 residues. Germline V gene sequence: CDR1 SGHKS, CDR2 YYEKEE (reference sequence). Trimming left V 3 bases short and J 1 base short, with 10 bases between. Here the CDR3 DNA reads TGTGCCAGCAGCTCCGTTCGGCAGAACACTGAAGCTTTCTTT. The encoded protein is CASSSVRQNTEAFF.

V and J are TRBV7-9 and TRBJ1-4; D uncertain. V gave up 6 bases and J gave up 1 base, with 9 bases separating them. This CDR3 spans 14 amino acids. Germline CDR1 SEHNR, CDR2 FQNEAQ (reference sequence). The CDR3: CASSLSRTNEKLFF. CDR3 bases: TGTGCCAGCAGTTTGAGTAGAACTAATGAAAAACTGTTTTTT.

V and J are TRBV29-1 and TRBJ1-1; D is uncertain. V was trimmed by 8 bases and J by 2 bases, leaving 9 bases between them. The CDR3 length is 11 residues. The germline gives CDR1 SQVTM, CDR2 ANQGSEA. The CDR3 coding sequence is TGCAGCTCCGAGATCAACACTGAAGCTTTCTTT. It specifies CSSEINTEAFF.

This clone appeared a single time. The chain carries TRBV10-2 and TRBJ2-7; the D gene could be TRBD1 or TRBD2 (5 bases each). Germline assignment: CDR1 WSHSY and CDR2 SAAADI. Deletions cut 6 bases from V and 4 bases from J, with 10 bases between. This CDR3 has 12 amino acids. In DNA form, the CDR3 reads TGCGCCAGCAGGGGGACCGTTTACGAGCAGTACTTC. It yields the protein CASRGTVYEQYF.

CDR3 DNA: TGTGCCAGCAGTGATCAGGGCGCCTCTGGAAACACCATATATTTT. It is translated as CASSDQGASGNTIYF. V is TRBV2 and J is TRBJ1-3, with a tentative D call TRBD1 (5 bases). Germline CDR1 reads SNHLY; CDR2 reads FYNNEI. Deletions cut 3 bases from V and 0 bases from J, with 9 bases between. This CDR3 has 15 amino acids. Supplemented by reference TRBV2 and TRBJ1-3, the full variable domain reads EPEVTQTPSHQVTQMGQEVILRCVPISNHLYFYWYRQILGQKVEFLVSFYNNEISEKSEIFDDQFSVERPDGSNFTLKIRSTKLEDSAMYFCASSDQGASGNTIYFGEGSWLTVV.

Ten or more counts support this clone. V is TRBV5-4 and J is TRBJ1-2; maybe TRBD1 (5 bases). The CDR3 length is 15 residues. Trimming stripped 4 bases from V and 6 bases from J, with 19 bases between. Germline values: CDR1 SGHNT, CDR2 YYREEE (reference sequence). The CDR3 bases are TGTGCCAGCAGCCCCGGGGGGATTGGTCGCGATGGCTACACCTTC. It translates to CASSPGGIGRDGYTF.

For the CDR3, the DNA is TGTGCCAGCAGTTCTTCTAGCTGGGTGCCGTACTTC. It encodes CASSSSSWVPYF. The chain is built from TRBV12-3 or TRBV12-4 and TRBJ2-5, with a weak D call TRBD2 (5 bases). This CDR3 is built from 12 residues. The ends were cut back, 4 bases at V and 13 bases at J, with 16 bases in the middle.

The chain has TRBV25-1 and TRBJ1-6; maybe TRBD1 (6 bases). This CDR3 is 15 amino acids long. Germline loops: CDR1 MGHDK, CDR2 SYGVNS. V lost 6 bases and J lost 7, with 16 bases in between. Written as DNA, the CDR3 is TGTGCCAGCAGGAGCCCCGGGACACAGAATTCACCCCTCCACTTT. Amino acids: CASRSPGTQNSPLHF. Drawing the rest from reference TRBV25-1 and TRBJ1-6, the complete variable domain is EADIYQTPRYLVIGTGKKITLECSQTMGHDKMYWYQQDPGMELHLIHYSYGVNSTEKGDLSSESTVSRIRTEHFPLTLESARPSHTSQYLCASRSPGTQNSPLHFGNGTRLTVT.

DNA of the CDR3: TGTGCCAGCAGCTATACCCGGACGGAAAACACTGAAGCTTTCTTT. Protein product: CASSYTRTENTEAFF. The genes are TRBV14 and TRBJ1-1; D unresolved. The CDR3 is 15 residues long. Trimming cost V 5 bases and J 2 bases, with 15 bases left between them. From germline, CDR1 is SGHDN and CDR2 FVKESK.

This sequence joins TRBV11-3 and TRBJ1-2; D remains ambiguous. CDR1 is SGHNT and CDR2 is YENEEA in the germline V gene. CDR3 length: 14 amino acids. Trimming cost V 4 bases and J 0 bases, with 9 bases left between them. The CDR3 region has the DNA TGTGCCAGCAGCTCGGGCAGCTCTAACTATGGCTACACCTTC. Amino acids: CASSSGSSNYGYTF. The whole variable domain, filled in from reference TRBV11-3 and TRBJ1-2, reads EAGVVQSPRYKIIEKKQPVAFWCNPISGHNTLYWYLQNLGQGPELLIRYENEEAVDDSQLPKDRFSAERLKGVDSTLKIQPAELGDSAVYLCASSSGSSNYGYTFGSGTRLTVV.

This chain links TRBV2 with TRBJ1-2; D remains unclear. The CDR3 is made up of 12 amino acids. V was clipped by 2 bases and J by 8 bases, with 9 bases between them. Germline CDR1 and CDR2: SNHLY and FYNNEI. CDR3 residues: CASSELQSGYTF. Written as DNA, the CDR3 is TGTGCCAGCAGTGAACTGCAGAGCGGCTACACCTTC.

The chain couples TRBV2 to TRBJ2-5; 7 nucleotides agree with TRBD2. From germline, CDR1 is SNHLY and CDR2 FYNNEI. Germline trimming cut 4 bases from V and 1 base from J; bases unmatched to any gene: 9. The CDR3 runs to 16 residues. CDR3: CASSGSTSGAQETQYF. Here the CDR3 DNA reads TGTGCCAGCAGTGGGAGTACAAGCGGGGCCCAAGAGACCCAGTACTTC.

V is TRBV19 and J is TRBJ1-2; D is ambiguous. Germline values: CDR1 LNHDA, CDR2 SQIVND (reference sequence). The CDR3 runs to 13 residues. Trimming pared 1 base from V and 8 bases from J, leaving 11 bases between. CDR3 bases: TGTGCCAGTAGTATAGGTCTGGACGGCGGCTACACCTTC. This translates into CASSIGLDGGYTF.

The gene calls are TRBV11-2 and TRBJ2-1; D could derive from TRBD1 or TRBD2 (5 bases each). V lost 4 bases, J lost 7 bases, and 20 bases lay in between. This CDR3 region has 16 residues. CDR1 SGHAT and CDR2 FQNNGV come from the germline V gene. The CDR3 region has the DNA TGTGCCAGCAGCTGGGGGAGCGGAACGATCGGAAATGAGCAGTTCTTC. This encodes CASSWGSGTIGNEQFF.